These 27 T cell receptor beta chains were all obtained from the same sample, sequenced in a study of cytomegalovirus exposure and HLA in healthy donors. PCR used 60 Vbeta primers and 13 Jbeta primers. TCRdb's copy holds only in-frame clones and misses some; the assay was immunoSEQ multiplex PCR. The sample comprises about 180,000 clones, 84% of which are singletons, and around 1.2% rests with the top ten. The sequencing sample was made of PBMCs. The receptor set was obtained from a girl under 10 years old in good health and CMV-seropositive.

This rearrangement joins TRBV5-1 to TRBJ2-7; D call uncertain. The CDR3 spans 16 residues. Germline loops: CDR1 SGHRS, CDR2 YFSETQ. The V gene lost 1 base and the J gene lost 2 bases, with 16 bases spanning the gap. Here the CDR3 reads CASSLNLGSPTYEQYF. In nucleotides, the CDR3 is TGCGCCAGCAGCTTGAATTTGGGCAGCCCAACCTACGAGCAGTACTTC.

This clone has just a few counts. The V gene is TRBV6-1, the J gene TRBJ1-5, with D uncertain. The CDR3 spans 15 residues. Trimming pared 3 bases from V and 2 bases from J, leaving 11 bases between. CDR1 is MNHNS, CDR2 SASEGT, per germline. CDR3 residues: CASSEGPLGNQPQHF. Here the CDR3 DNA reads TGTGCCAGCAGTGAGGGCCCCCTTGGCAATCAGCCCCAGCATTTT.

This sequence joins TRBV7-9 and TRBJ1-3; weak D call: TRBD1 (6 bases). The germline V gene has CDR1 SEHNR and CDR2 FQNEAQ (reference sequence). Between the trimmed V and J ends, which lost 5 bases and 8 bases, there was a span of 19 bases. The CDR3 spans 15 residues. The CDR3 is CASSPLGAFSYTIYF. In DNA form, the CDR3 reads TGTGCCAGCAGCCCCCTGGGGGCATTTAGTTACACCATATATTTT.

This clone was picked up one time. J is TRBJ2-7 and V is TRBV5-1; D is possibly TRBD2 (5 bases). There are 14 residues in the CDR3. The V and J ends lost 5 bases and 2 bases respectively, with 14 bases between them. Germline V gene data show CDR1 as SGHRS and CDR2 as YFSETQ. Written as DNA, the CDR3 is TGCGCCAGCAGACCTGGACTGTACACCTACGAGCAGTACTTC. This encodes CASRPGLYTYEQYF.

This rearrangement joins TRBV7-2 to TRBJ1-2; D unclear. The CDR3 totals 13 residues. CDR1 SGHTA and CDR2 FQGNSA come from the germline V gene. Between the trimmed V and J ends, which lost 2 bases and 6 bases, there was a span of 10 bases. CDR3 sequence (DNA): TGTGCCAGCAGCTTATTACTATCCCATGGCTACACCTTC. Protein: CASSLLLSHGYTF.

This sequence joins TRBV5-1 and TRBJ2-3; 13 bases are shared with TRBD2. V trimming: 4 bases; J trimming: 2 bases; junction bases outside the gene matches: 4. The CDR3 sequence is 16 residues long. Germline-derived CDR1 and CDR2 are SGHRS and YFSETQ. The CDR3 region has the DNA TGCGCCAGCAGCAAAGGGACTAGCGGGGTCACAGATACGCAGTATTTT. Its protein is CASSKGTSGVTDTQYF.

This chain links TRBV9 with TRBJ2-6; tentatively, D is TRBD1 (5 bases). This CDR3 is 14 amino acids long. Trimming took 7 bases from V and 0 from J, leaving 8 bases between them. CDR1 SGDLS and CDR2 YYNGEE come from the germline V gene. The CDR3 loop reads CASDTGSGANVLTF. CDR3 sequence (DNA): TGTGCCAGCGATACAGGCTCTGGGGCCAACGTCCTGACTTTC. Looking up the rest from reference TRBV9 and TRBJ2-6 gives the full variable domain: DSGVTQTPKHLITATGQRVTLRCSPRSGDLSVYWYQQSLDQGLQFLIQYYNGEERAKGNILERFSAQQFPDLHSELNLSSLELGDSALYFCASDTGSGANVLTFGAGSRLTVL.

As to this clone: Other DNA sequences in the sample encode the same CDR3. This chain's CDR3 is CASSQGLAGGTDTQYF. CDR3 nucleotide sequence: TGCGCCAGCAGCCAAGGTCTGGCGGGAGGTACAGATACGCAGTATTTT. The V call is TRBV4-1, the J call TRBJ2-3, with 8 nucleotides matching TRBD2. The CDR3 sequence is 16 residues long. V lost 1 base and J lost 3; bases outside the gene matches: 6. Germline values: CDR1 MGHRA, CDR2 YSYEKL.

V and J are TRBV29-1 and TRBJ2-7, with 10 bases matching TRBD1. Germline lookup yields CDR1 SQVTM and CDR2 ANQGSEA. Trimming cost V 6 bases and J 3 bases; bases outside gene matches: 5. The CDR3 sequence is 13 residues long. In DNA form, the CDR3 reads TGCAGCGTGGGGGACAGGGGAGGCTACGAGCAGTACTTC. Translated, it gives CSVGDRGGYEQYF.

The V gene is TRBV5-1, the J gene TRBJ1-2, with D possibly TRBD1 on 5 matching bases. CDR3 length equals 17 residues. V lost 0 bases to trimming and J lost 0 bases, with 15 bases between them. CDR1 and CDR2 from the germline V gene are SGHRS and YFSETQ. The CDR3 loop reads CASSLGPRDGSNYGYTF. CDR3 nucleotides: TGCGCCAGCAGCTTGGGGCCGCGGGACGGATCTAACTATGGCTACACCTTC.

This chain uses TRBV7-3 with TRBJ2-2; tentative D call: TRBD2 (5 bases). Per the germline V gene, CDR1 is SGHTA and CDR2 is FQGTGA. This CDR3 region has 14 residues. V was pared by 2 bases and J by 5 bases, with 9 bases between. The CDR3, as DNA: TGTGCCAGCAGCTTAGGTCCGGGAACCGGGGAGCTGTTTTTT. Translated: CASSLGPGTGELFF.

This rearrangement joins TRBV20-1 to TRBJ1-1; D uncertain. The CDR3 consists of 11 residues. Germline V gene lookup returns CDR1 DFQATT and CDR2 SNEGSKA (reference sequence). Trimming stripped 5 bases from V and 9 bases from J, with 13 bases between. CDR3 residues: CSARPGPQAFF. The CDR3 coding sequence is TGCAGTGCTCGCCCAGGTCCACAAGCTTTCTTT.

This clone was seen a handful of times. V is TRBV5-1 and J is TRBJ2-7, with D possibly TRBD2 on 6 matching bases. Trimming removed 3 bases at V and 7 bases at J, with 17 bases between. CDR3 size: 14 residues. The V gene's germline CDR1 is SGHRS and CDR2 YFSETQ. The DNA for the CDR3 is TGCGCCAGCAGCTCCGGTCGGGGGTTCGGAGAGCAGTACTTC. It encodes CASSSGRGFGEQYF.

Details on this clone: An end of the junction does not agree with germline; a read error may underlie this. This chain connects TRBV14 to TRBJ1-1; 9 bases match TRBD1. The CDR3 is made up of 14 amino acids. Germline assignment: CDR1 SGHDN and CDR2 FVKESK. This chain's CDR3 is CASSSDRGDTEASF. The CDR3 DNA reads TGTGCCAGCAGCTCGGACAGGGGCGACACTGAAGCTTCCTTT.

This clone appeared once. The rearrangement uses TRBV5-1 and TRBJ2-1; D possibly corresponds to TRBD1 (6 bases). Germline V lookup: CDR1 SGHRS, CDR2 YFSETQ. V lost 4 bases and J lost 3, with 8 bases in between. The CDR3 extends over 13 amino acids. CDR3 sequence: CASSAQGYNEQFF. The CDR3, as DNA: TGCGCCAGCAGCGCACAGGGCTACAATGAGCAGTTCTTC.

The chain joins TRBV6-5 to TRBJ1-5; TRBD1 agrees at 9 bases. This CDR3 region has 15 residues. V trimming: 5 bases; J trimming: 9 bases; junction bases outside the gene matches: 11. Germline V gene data show CDR1 as MNHEY and CDR2 as SVGAGI. CDR3 sequence: CASSLAGTGIGPQHF. The CDR3 DNA follows: TGTGCCAGCAGTCTCGCCGGGACAGGGATCGGGCCCCAGCATTTT.

The genes are TRBV23-1 and TRBJ1-2, with D possibly being TRBD1 (6 bases). TRBV23-1 is flagged as an ORF with uncertain function. Trimming stripped 4 bases from V and 2 bases from J, with 17 bases between. The CDR3 is made up of 16 amino acids. CDR3 protein: CASSLPPQGQNYGYTF. CDR3 bases: TGCGCCAGCAGTCTGCCCCCCCAGGGGCAGAACTATGGCTACACCTTC.

The chain uses TRBV11-2 and TRBJ2-1; D call uncertain. The CDR3 length is 16 residues. CDR1 is SGHAT and CDR2 is FQNNGV in the germline V gene. V was trimmed by 1 base and J by 0 bases, leaving 10 bases between them. The CDR3 bases are TGTGCCAGCAGCTTAGGGGCTACCTCCTCCTACAATGAGCAGTTCTTC. Amino acids: CASSLGATSSYNEQFF. The full variable domain, completed using reference TRBV11-2 and TRBJ2-1, is EAGVAQSPRYKIIEKRQSVAFWCNPISGHATLYWYQQILGQGPKLLIQFQNNGVVDDSQLPKDRFSAERLKGVDSTLKIQPAKLEDSAVYLCASSLGATSSYNEQFFGPGTRLTVL.

This chain uses TRBV5-6 with TRBJ1-3; D remains ambiguous. V lost 4 bases, J lost 0 bases, and 14 bases lay in between. Germline lookup yields CDR1 SGHDT and CDR2 YYEEEE. This CDR3 contains 16 residues. The CDR3 DNA follows: TGTGCCAGCAGCCCCGCCCCTAGGCCCTCTGGAAACACCATATATTTT. Translation: CASSPAPRPSGNTIYF.

The rearrangement joins TRBV28 to TRBJ2-5; D gene uncertain. Germline CDR1 is MDHEN and CDR2 is SYDVKM. Trimming cost V 1 base and J 5 bases, with 17 bases left between them. The CDR3 sequence is 16 residues long. The CDR3 loop is CASSLLVFGPGETQYF. CDR3 in DNA: TGTGCCAGCAGTTTATTGGTTTTTGGTCCCGGGGAGACCCAGTACTTC. The variable domain in full, completed from reference TRBV28 and TRBJ2-5, reads DVKVTQSSRYLVKRTGEKVFLECVQDMDHENMFWYRQDPGLGLRLIYFSYDVKMKEKGDIPEGYSVSREKKERFSLILESASTNQTSMYLCASSLLVFGPGETQYFGPGTRLLVL.

The rearrangement joins TRBV30 to TRBJ2-3; 7 nucleotides line up with TRBD2. V gave up 2 bases and J gave up 5 bases; unmatched junction bases: 4. The germline CDR1 and CDR2 sequences are GTSNPN and SVGIG (reference sequence). The CDR3 consists of 13 residues. CDR3 nucleotides: TGTGCCTGGAGTATCTTAGCGGGAGATACGCAGTATTTT. This encodes CAWSILAGDTQYF.

This clone was counted between two and nine times. A junction boundary mismatches the germline segment, possibly from a read error. V usage is TRBV6-1 and J usage is TRBJ1-1, with 10 bases identical to TRBD1. Germline CDR1 and CDR2: MNHNS and SASEGT. This CDR3 comprises 13 residues. CDR3 nucleotide sequence: TGTGCCAGCAGTGAAGGCGTAGGGACAGGGGTAACGTTT. This sequence encodes CASSEGVGTGVTF.

The V call is TRBV29-1, the J call TRBJ2-4; D perhaps matches TRBD1 (6 bases). Trimming stripped 3 bases from V and 10 bases from J, with 16 bases between. The CDR3 sequence is 13 residues long. Germline lookup yields CDR1 SQVTM and CDR2 ANQGSEA. The CDR3 DNA sequence: TGCAGCGTTGAGGGGGCCCCCAGAGGTATTCAGTACTTC. Amino acids: CSVEGAPRGIQYF.

The J gene is TRBJ1-4, the V gene TRBV11-3; a weak D match, TRBD1 (5 bases). Germline V lookup: CDR1 SGHNT, CDR2 YENEEA. This CDR3 has 16 amino acids. The V end was cut by 5 bases, the J end by 0 bases, with 13 bases between. This CDR3 is CASSPRDSSTNEKLFF. For the CDR3, the DNA is TGTGCCAGCAGCCCACGAGACAGTTCAACTAATGAAAAACTGTTTTTT.

The genes are TRBV4-1 and TRBJ1-5; TRBD1 aligns across 7 bases. Germline loops: CDR1 MGHRA, CDR2 YSYEKL. This CDR3 contains 15 residues. Unmatched junction bases numbered 6, after V lost 2 bases and J lost 5 bases. The CDR3 reads CASSQRQGEDQPQHF. As DNA, the CDR3 is TGCGCCAGCAGCCAACGGCAGGGGGAGGATCAGCCCCAGCATTTT.

The chain combines TRBV9 with TRBJ1-2; TRBD1 agrees at 8 bases. The CDR3 loop spans 16 amino acids. In germline, CDR1 is SGDLS, CDR2 YYNGEE. J was trimmed by 7 bases and V by 0 bases; bases with no gene match: 11. CDR3: CASSVATNRGARGYTF. In nucleotides, the CDR3 is TGTGCCAGCAGCGTAGCTACGAACAGGGGGGCGCGTGGCTACACCTTC.

The CDR3 nucleotides read TGTGCCTGGATCCCCATCTCCGCCAGGACAGGGCCTGGAAACACCATATATTTT. Translation gives CAWIPISARTGPGNTIYF. The chain couples TRBV30 to TRBJ1-3; 8 positions agree with TRBD1. Looked up from germline, CDR1 is GTSNPN and CDR2 is SVGIG (reference sequence). J gave up 2 bases and V 4 bases, and 16 bases lay outside the gene matches. The CDR3 sequence is 18 residues long. Variable domain in full (rest from reference TRBV30 and TRBJ1-3): SQTIHQWPATLVQPVGSPLSLECTVEGTSNPNLYWYRQAAGRGLQLLFYSVGIGQISSEVPQNLSASRPQDRQFILSSKKLLLSDSGFYLCAWIPISARTGPGNTIYFGEGSWLTVV.